The 16 T cell receptor beta chains below were found in one sample sequenced in a study of Ad26.COV2.S vaccination and SARS-CoV-2 variants. Produced via immunoSEQ multiplex PCR; TCRdb's table is partial and in-frame only. The table has about 440,000 clones, 90% seen once. Described treatment: about 20 received Ad26.COV2.S at low or high dose, single or two shots; 5 received placebo; per-sample allocation not given. Repertoires come from day 63 after the first vaccine or placebo injection. The material was peripheral blood, obtained in a trial of Ad26.COV2.S vaccine versus placebo. The receptors originated from a person between 18 and 59 years old who received the Ad26.COV2.S COVID-19 vaccine or a placebo.

The chain is built from TRBV11-3 and TRBJ2-7; TRBD1 aligns across 10 bases. From germline, CDR1 is SGHNT and CDR2 YENEEA. There are 14 residues in the CDR3. The V and J ends lost 3 bases and 3 bases, in that order; junction bases with no gene match: 2. The CDR3 sequence: CASSFGQGGYEQYF. CDR3 coding DNA: TGTGCCAGCAGCTTTGGACAGGGGGGCTACGAGCAGTACTTC.

J is TRBJ2-5 and V is TRBV3-1 (or the pseudogene TRBV3-2), with D unclear. Trimming removed 6 bases from V and 4 bases from J, with 9 bases in between. The germline V gene encodes CDR1 LGHDT and CDR2 YNNKEL (reference sequence). The CDR3 has 12 residues. In nucleotides, the CDR3 is TGTGCCAGCAGTTGGAGAACAGAGACCCAGTACTTC. Its translation: CASSWRTETQYF.

The V gene is TRBV2, the J gene TRBJ2-1, with a possible D match to TRBD1 (5 bases). Per germline, CDR1 SNHLY and CDR2 FYNNEI. There are 12 residues in the CDR3. V was trimmed by 2 bases and J by 9 bases, leaving 8 bases between them. The CDR3 DNA sequence: TGTGCCAGCAGTGAAAGGGGCGGTGAGCAGTTCTTC. Amino acid sequence: CASSERGGEQFF.

In this sample, this clone turned up once. V usage is TRBV29-1 and J usage is TRBJ2-6; no clear D gene. The V end lost 1 base, the J end lost 3 bases, and 10 bases lay between the germline ends. Germline V gene lookup returns CDR1 SQVTM and CDR2 ANQGSEA. The CDR3 has 15 residues. This CDR3 is CSVEAPTFGANVLTF. The CDR3 nucleotides are TGCAGCGTTGAAGCTCCGACGTTTGGGGCCAACGTCCTGACTTTC.

The rearrangement links TRBV7-3 to TRBJ1-2; TRBD1 matches 9 bases. The trim removed 4 bases at V and 8 bases at J, leaving 5 bases unmatched. CDR1 and CDR2 (germline): SGHTA, FQGTGA. The CDR3 totals 13 residues. The CDR3 bases are TGTGCCAGCAGCTCCCGGGACAGGGTCGGCTACACCTTC. This sequence encodes CASSSRDRVGYTF.

The rearrangement joins TRBV6-5 to TRBJ1-3; no clear D gene. CDR1 and CDR2 from the germline V gene are MNHEY and SVGAGI. The V gene lost 7 bases and the J gene lost 3 bases, with 4 bases spanning the gap. This CDR3 spans 11 amino acids. The CDR3 sequence is CASTGGNTIYF. The CDR3 region has the DNA TGTGCCAGCACGGGTGGAAACACCATATATTTT.

The J gene is TRBJ2-2, the V gene TRBV7-8; TRBD2 agrees at 7 bases. CDR1 is SGHVS, CDR2 FQNEAQ, per germline. This CDR3 is built from 12 residues. The CDR3 is CAGEGVTGELFF. The CDR3 coding sequence is TGTGCGGGGGAGGGTGTCACCGGGGAGCTGTTTTTT.

V gene TRBV2 combines with J gene TRBJ2-6, with D possibly TRBD2 on 6 matching bases. There are 14 residues in the CDR3. Trimming pared 10 bases from V and 2 bases from J, leaving 12 bases between. Germline V gives CDR1 SNHLY, CDR2 FYNNEI. The CDR3 reads CATSGEAGANVLTF. The CDR3 DNA reads TGTGCCACCTCGGGGGAGGCTGGGGCCAACGTCCTGACTTTC.

This chain uses TRBV6-2 or TRBV6-3 with TRBJ1-5; 7 positions match TRBD1. Per the germline V gene, CDR1 is MNHEY and CDR2 is SVGEGT. Losses at the gene ends were 2 bases for V and 5 bases for J; bases not matched to a gene: 6. The CDR3 runs 15 residues. CDR3 residues: CASSYPDRVDQPQHF. In DNA form, the CDR3 reads TGTGCCAGCAGTTACCCCGACAGGGTCGATCAGCCCCAGCATTTT.

The chain recombines TRBV28 with TRBJ1-3, with D possibly TRBD1 on 5 matching bases. CDR1 MDHEN and CDR2 SYDVKM come from the germline V gene. The germline V and J ends were trimmed by 8 bases and 5 bases, with 7 bases remaining between them. CDR3 length equals 11 residues. CDR3 in DNA: TGTGCCAGCGGGGGGAGAAACACCATATATTTT. This encodes CASGGRNTIYF.

The chain is built from TRBV19 and TRBJ1-4; D possibly corresponds to TRBD1 (5 bases). The V end lost 5 bases, the J end lost 6 bases, and 16 bases lay between the germline ends. The CDR3 spans 15 residues. CDR1 is LNHDA and CDR2 is SQIVND in the germline V gene (reference sequence). Here the CDR3 reads CASSSQGFGDEKLFF. In DNA, the CDR3 is TGTGCCAGTAGTTCCCAGGGTTTTGGGGATGAAAAACTGTTTTTT.

The rearrangement links TRBV28 to TRBJ1-2; D possibly corresponds to TRBD1 (5 bases). V was cut by 3 bases and J by 4 bases, with 9 bases left in between. CDR3 length: 13 amino acids. Germline V CDR1 and CDR2: MDHEN, SYDVKM. CDR3 bases: TGTGCCAGCAGTTTTGGCAGGGTCTATGGCTACACCTTC. Protein product: CASSFGRVYGYTF.

V and J are TRBV27 and TRBJ2-7; D is perhaps TRBD1 (6 bases). The CDR3 consists of 15 residues. Germline-derived CDR1 and CDR2 are MNHEY and SMNVEV (reference sequence). Between the trimmed V and J ends, which lost 6 bases and 2 bases, there was a span of 17 bases. Written as DNA, the CDR3 is TGTGCCAGCAGCCAAAGGTCAGGGGCGGCCTACGAGCAGTACTTC. Encoded protein: CASSQRSGAAYEQYF.

The V gene is TRBV28, the J gene TRBJ2-1; D uncertain. V gave up 1 base and J gave up 4 bases, with 11 bases separating them. The CDR3 totals 15 residues. Looked up from germline, CDR1 is MDHEN and CDR2 is SYDVKM. The CDR3 DNA reads as TGTGCCAGCAGTTTATCCCCTCGAGTATACAATGAGCAGTTCTTC. It specifies CASSLSPRVYNEQFF. Full variable domain (missing parts from reference TRBV28 and TRBJ2-1): DVKVTQSSRYLVKRTGEKVFLECVQDMDHENMFWYRQDPGLGLRLIYFSYDVKMKEKGDIPEGYSVSREKKERFSLILESASTNQTSMYLCASSLSPRVYNEQFFGPGTRLTVL.

The chain employs TRBV11-2 and TRBJ2-7; no reliable D call. Germline loops: CDR1 SGHAT, CDR2 FQNNGV. V shed 1 base and J shed 3 bases, with 7 bases lying between them. This CDR3 has 13 residues. CDR3 bases: TGTGCCAGCAGCTTAGCTCCCAACTACGAGCAGTACTTC. The encoded protein is CASSLAPNYEQYF.

The chain carries TRBV28 and TRBJ2-7; 9 bases align to TRBD2. The CDR3 has 17 amino acids. The V segment lost 6 bases and the J segment 2 bases; nucleotides outside the gene matches: 14. The V gene's germline CDR1 is MDHEN and CDR2 SYDVKM. The CDR3 loop is CASSFLAGGTGTYEQYF. CDR3 DNA sequence: TGTGCCAGCAGCTTCTTGGCGGGAGGGACGGGGACCTACGAGCAGTACTTC.